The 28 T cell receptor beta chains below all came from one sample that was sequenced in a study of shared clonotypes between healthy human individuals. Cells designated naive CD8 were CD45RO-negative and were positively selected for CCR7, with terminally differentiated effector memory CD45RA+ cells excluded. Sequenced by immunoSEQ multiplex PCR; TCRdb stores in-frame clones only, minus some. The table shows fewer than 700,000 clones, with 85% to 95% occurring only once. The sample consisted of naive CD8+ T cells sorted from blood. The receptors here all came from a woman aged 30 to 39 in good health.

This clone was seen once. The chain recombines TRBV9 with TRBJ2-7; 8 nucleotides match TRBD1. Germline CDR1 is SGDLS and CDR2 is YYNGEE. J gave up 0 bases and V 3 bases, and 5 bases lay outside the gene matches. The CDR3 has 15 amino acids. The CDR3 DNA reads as TGTGCCAGCAGCGCAGGGGGCCCCCGCTCCTACGAGCAGTACTTC. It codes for CASSAGGPRSYEQYF.

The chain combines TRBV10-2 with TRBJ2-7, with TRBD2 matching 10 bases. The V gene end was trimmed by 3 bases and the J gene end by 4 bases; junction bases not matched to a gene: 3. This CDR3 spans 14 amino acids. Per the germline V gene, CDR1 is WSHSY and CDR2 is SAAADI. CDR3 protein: CASSELAGFYEQYF. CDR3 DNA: TGCGCCAGCAGTGAACTAGCGGGATTTTACGAGCAGTACTTC.

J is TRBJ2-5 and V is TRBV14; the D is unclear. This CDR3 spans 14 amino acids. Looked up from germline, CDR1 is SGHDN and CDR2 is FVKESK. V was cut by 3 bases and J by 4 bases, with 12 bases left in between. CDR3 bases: TGTGCCAGCAGCCAGAACAGCTTCGGAGAGACCCAGTACTTC. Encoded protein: CASSQNSFGETQYF.

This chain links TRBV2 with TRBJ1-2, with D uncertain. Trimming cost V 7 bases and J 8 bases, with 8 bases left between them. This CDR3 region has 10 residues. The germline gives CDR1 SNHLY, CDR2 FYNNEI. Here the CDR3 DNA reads TGTGCCAGCATTTCAGTGGGCTACACCTTC. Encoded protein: CASISVGYTF.

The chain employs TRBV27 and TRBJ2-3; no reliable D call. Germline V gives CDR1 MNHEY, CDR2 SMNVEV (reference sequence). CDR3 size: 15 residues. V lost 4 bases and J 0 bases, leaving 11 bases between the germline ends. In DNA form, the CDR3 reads TGTGCCAGCAGTTCGAGATGGGATAGCACAGATACGCAGTATTTT. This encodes CASSSRWDSTDTQYF.

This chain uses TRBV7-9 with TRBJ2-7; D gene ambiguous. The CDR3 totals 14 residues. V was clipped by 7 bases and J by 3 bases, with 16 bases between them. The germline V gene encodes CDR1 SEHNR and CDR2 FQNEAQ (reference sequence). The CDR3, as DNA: TGTGCCAGCACCGACGTCGACCTTGTCTACGAGCAGTACTTC. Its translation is CASTDVDLVYEQYF.

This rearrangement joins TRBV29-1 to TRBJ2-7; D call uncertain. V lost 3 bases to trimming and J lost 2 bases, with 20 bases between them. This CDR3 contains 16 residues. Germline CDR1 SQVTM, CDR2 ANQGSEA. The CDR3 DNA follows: TGCAGCGTTGAGGAACCTAGGACCGACCTTACCTACGAGCAGTACTTC. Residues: CSVEEPRTDLTYEQYF.

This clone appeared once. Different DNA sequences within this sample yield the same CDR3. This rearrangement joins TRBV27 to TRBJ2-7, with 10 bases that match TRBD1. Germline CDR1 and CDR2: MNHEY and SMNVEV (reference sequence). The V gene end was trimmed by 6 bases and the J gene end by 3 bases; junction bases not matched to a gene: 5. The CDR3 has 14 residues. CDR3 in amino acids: CASSPGTGDYEQYF. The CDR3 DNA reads TGTGCCAGCAGCCCGGGGACAGGGGACTACGAGCAGTACTTC.

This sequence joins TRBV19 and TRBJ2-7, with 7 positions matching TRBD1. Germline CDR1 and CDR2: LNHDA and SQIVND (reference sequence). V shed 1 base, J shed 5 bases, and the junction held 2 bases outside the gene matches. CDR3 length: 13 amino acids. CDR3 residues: CASSIGQGHEQYF. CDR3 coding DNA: TGTGCCAGTAGTATAGGACAGGGCCACGAGCAGTACTTC. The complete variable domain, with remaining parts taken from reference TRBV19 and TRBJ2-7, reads DGGITQSPKYLFRKEGQNVTLSCEQNLNHDAMYWYRQDPGQGLRLIYYSQIVNDFQKGDIAEGYSVSREKKESFPLTVTSAQKNPTAFYLCASSIGQGHEQYFGPGTRLTVT.

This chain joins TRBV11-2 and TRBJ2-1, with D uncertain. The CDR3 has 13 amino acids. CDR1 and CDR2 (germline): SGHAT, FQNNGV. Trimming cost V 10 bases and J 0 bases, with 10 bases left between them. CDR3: CATGESSYNEQFF. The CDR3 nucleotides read TGTGCCACCGGAGAAAGCTCCTACAATGAGCAGTTCTTC.

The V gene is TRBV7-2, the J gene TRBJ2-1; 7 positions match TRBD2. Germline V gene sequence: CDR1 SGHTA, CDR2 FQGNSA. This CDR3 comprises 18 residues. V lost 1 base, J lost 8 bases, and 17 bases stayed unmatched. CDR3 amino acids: CASSLVGGLREREYEQFF. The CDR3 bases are TGTGCCAGCAGCTTAGTGGGGGGGTTGCGGGAGAGGGAGTATGAGCAGTTCTTC.

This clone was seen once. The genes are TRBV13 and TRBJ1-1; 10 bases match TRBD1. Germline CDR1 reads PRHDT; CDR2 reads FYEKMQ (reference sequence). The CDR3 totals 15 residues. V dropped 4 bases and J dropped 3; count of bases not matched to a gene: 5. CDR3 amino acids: CASSSGGTGDTEAFF. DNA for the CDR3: TGTGCCAGCAGCTCCGGGGGGACAGGGGACACTGAAGCTTTCTTT.

The CDR3 loop reads CASSLGRSLNQPQHF. As DNA, the CDR3 is TGTGCCAGCAGCTTAGGTCGCAGCCTTAATCAGCCCCAGCATTTT. The chain joins TRBV7-8 to TRBJ1-5; no clear D. The CDR3 runs to 15 residues. Germline loops: CDR1 SGHVS, CDR2 FQNEAQ. The V end was cut by 1 base, the J end by 4 bases, with 11 bases between.

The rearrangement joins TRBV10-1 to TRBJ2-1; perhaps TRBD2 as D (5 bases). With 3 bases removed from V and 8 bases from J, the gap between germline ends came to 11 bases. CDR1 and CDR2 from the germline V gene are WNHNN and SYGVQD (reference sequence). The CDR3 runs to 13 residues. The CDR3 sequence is CASSELVGDEQFF. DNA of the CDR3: TGCGCCAGCAGTGAACTAGTAGGCGATGAGCAGTTCTTC.

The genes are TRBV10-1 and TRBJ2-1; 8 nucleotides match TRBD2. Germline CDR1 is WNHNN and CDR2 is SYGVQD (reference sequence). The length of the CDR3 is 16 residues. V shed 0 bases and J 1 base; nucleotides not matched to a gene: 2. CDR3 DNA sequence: TGCGCCAGCAGTGAGTCCCGGGAGGGGTCCTACAATGAGCAGTTCTTC. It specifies CASSESREGSYNEQFF.

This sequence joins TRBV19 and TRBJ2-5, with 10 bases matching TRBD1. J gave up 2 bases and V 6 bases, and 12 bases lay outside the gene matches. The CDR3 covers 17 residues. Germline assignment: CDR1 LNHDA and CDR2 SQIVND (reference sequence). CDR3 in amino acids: CASSRPAGTGVQETQYF. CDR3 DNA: TGTGCCAGTAGCCGACCAGCGGGGACAGGGGTGCAAGAGACCCAGTACTTC.

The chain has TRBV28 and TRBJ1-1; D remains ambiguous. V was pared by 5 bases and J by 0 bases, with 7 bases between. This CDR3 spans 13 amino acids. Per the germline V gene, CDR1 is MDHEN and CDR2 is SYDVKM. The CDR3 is CASSISMNTEAFF. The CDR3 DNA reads TGTGCCAGCAGTATTAGTATGAACACTGAAGCTTTCTTT. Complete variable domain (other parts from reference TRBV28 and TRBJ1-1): DVKVTQSSRYLVKRTGEKVFLECVQDMDHENMFWYRQDPGLGLRLIYFSYDVKMKEKGDIPEGYSVSREKKERFSLILESASTNQTSMYLCASSISMNTEAFFGQGTRLTVV.

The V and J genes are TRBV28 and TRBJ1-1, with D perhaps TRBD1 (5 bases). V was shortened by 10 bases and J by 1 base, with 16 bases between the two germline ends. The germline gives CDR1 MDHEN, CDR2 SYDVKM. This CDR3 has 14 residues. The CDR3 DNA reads TGTGCCATATCTCGGGACCGGGGGAACACTGAAGCTTTCTTT. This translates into CAISRDRGNTEAFF.

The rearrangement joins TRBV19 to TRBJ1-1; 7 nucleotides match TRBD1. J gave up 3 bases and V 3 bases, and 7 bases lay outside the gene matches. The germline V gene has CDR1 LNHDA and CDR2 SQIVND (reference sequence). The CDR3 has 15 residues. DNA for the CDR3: TGTGCCAGTAGTATTAAGACAGGGTCGGACACTGAAGCTTTCTTT. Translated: CASSIKTGSDTEAFF.

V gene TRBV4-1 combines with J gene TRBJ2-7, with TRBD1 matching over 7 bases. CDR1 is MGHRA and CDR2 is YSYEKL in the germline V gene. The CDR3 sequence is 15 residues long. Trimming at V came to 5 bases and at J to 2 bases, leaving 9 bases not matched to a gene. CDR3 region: CASSYLIGQAYEQYF. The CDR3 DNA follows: TGCGCCAGCAGCTATCTGATTGGACAGGCCTACGAGCAGTACTTC.

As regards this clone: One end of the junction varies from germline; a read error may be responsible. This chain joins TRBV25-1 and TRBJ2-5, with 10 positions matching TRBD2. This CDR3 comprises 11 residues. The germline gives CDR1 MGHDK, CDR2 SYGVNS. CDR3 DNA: TGTGCCAGCGGGACCGGGACTAGCGTTAACTTC. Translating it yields CASGTGTSVNF. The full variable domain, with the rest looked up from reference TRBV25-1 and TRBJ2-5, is EADIYQTPRYLVIGTGKKITLECSQTMGHDKMYWYQQDPGMELHLIHYSYGVNSTEKGDLSSESTVSRIRTEHFPLTLESARPSHTSQYLCASGTGTSVNFGPGTRLLVL.

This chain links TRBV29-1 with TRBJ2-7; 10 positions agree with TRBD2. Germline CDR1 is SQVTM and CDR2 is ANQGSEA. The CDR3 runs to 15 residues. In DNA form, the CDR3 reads TGCAGTATCACCTCAATAGCGGGAGGTCCCTACGAGCAGTACTTC. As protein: CSITSIAGGPYEQYF.

As DNA, the CDR3 is TGTGCCAGTAGTATAGATTCGGCAACCTGGAACTACGAGCAGTACTTC. This translates into CASSIDSATWNYEQYF. This chain links TRBV19 with TRBJ2-7; D remains unclear. The CDR3 consists of 16 residues. The V end lost 0 bases, the J end lost 3 bases, and 15 bases lay between the germline ends. CDR1 and CDR2 from the germline V gene are LNHDA and SQIVND (reference sequence).

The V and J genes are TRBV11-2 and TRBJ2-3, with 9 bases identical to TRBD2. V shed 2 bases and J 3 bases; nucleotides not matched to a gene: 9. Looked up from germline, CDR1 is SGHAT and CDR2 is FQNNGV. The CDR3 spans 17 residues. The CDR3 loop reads CASSLNLAGGSTDTQYF. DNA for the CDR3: TGTGCCAGCAGCTTAAATCTCGCGGGAGGGTCGACAGATACGCAGTATTTT.

The CDR3 nucleotides read TGTGCCAGCAGCGTCGGCGGGAATGAGCCCCAGCATTTT. This sequence encodes CASSVGGNEPQHF. V is TRBV9 and J is TRBJ1-5, with no clear D. V dropped 2 bases and J dropped 8 bases, with 11 bases sitting between them. The CDR3 runs to 13 residues. Germline V gene data show CDR1 as SGDLS and CDR2 as YYNGEE.

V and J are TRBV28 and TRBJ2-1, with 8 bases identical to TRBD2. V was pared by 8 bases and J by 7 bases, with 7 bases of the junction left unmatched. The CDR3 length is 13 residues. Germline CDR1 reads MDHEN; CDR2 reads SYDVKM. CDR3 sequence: CASSSLAGNEQFF. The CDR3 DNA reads TGTGCCAGCTCCTCGTTAGCGGGGAATGAGCAGTTCTTC.

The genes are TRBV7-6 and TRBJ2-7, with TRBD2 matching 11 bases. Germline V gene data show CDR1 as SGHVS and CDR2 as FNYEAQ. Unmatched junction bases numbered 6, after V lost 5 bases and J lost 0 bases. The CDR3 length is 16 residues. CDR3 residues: CASSPSSGRSSYEQYF. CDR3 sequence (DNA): TGTGCCAGCAGCCCATCTAGCGGGAGGAGCTCCTACGAGCAGTACTTC. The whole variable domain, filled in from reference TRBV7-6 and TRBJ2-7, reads GAGVSQSPRYKVTKRGQDVALRCDPISGHVSLYWYRQALGQGPEFLTYFNYEAQQDKSGLPNDRFSAERPEGSISTLTIQRTEQRDSAMYRCASSPSSGRSSYEQYFGPGTRLTVT.

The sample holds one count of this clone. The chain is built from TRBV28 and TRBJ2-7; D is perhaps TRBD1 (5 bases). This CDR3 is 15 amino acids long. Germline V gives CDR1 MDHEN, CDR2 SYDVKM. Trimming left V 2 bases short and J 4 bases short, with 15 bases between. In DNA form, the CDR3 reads TGTGCCAGCAGTTTAAGACACAGGAAAGGTTACGAGCAGTACTTC. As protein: CASSLRHRKGYEQYF.